Each of the 11 T cell receptor beta chains below was sequenced from the same sample in a study of blood T cell repertoires in COVID-19. Assay used: immunoSEQ multiplex PCR; TCRdb lists only in-frame clones, some missing. This sample has about 91,000 clones, with around 90% found just once. Sequences were obtained from peripheral blood. These receptors were collected from a woman in her 70s with acute or convalescent COVID-19.

The V gene is TRBV30, the J gene TRBJ2-3; possible D gene TRBD2, 5 bases. The V end lost 3 bases, the J end lost 1 base, and 11 bases lay between the germline ends. This CDR3 comprises 14 residues. The V gene's germline CDR1 is GTSNPN and CDR2 SVGIG (reference sequence). CDR3 nucleotides: TGTGCCTGGAGGAACAAGAGGGGCACAGATACGCAGTATTTT. Amino acid sequence: CAWRNKRGTDTQYF.

The chain employs TRBV7-6 and TRBJ2-4; 11 bases map to TRBD1. With V trimmed by 1 base and J by 7 bases, 0 bases remained unmatched. Germline V CDR1 and CDR2: SGHVS, FNYEAQ. The CDR3 consists of 14 residues. CDR3 sequence (DNA): TGTGCCAGCAGCTTAGGGACAGGGGGCAACATTCAGTACTTC. Encoded protein: CASSLGTGGNIQYF.

The rearrangement uses TRBV5-1 and TRBJ2-7, with a weak D call TRBD2 (5 bases). Germline V gives CDR1 SGHRS, CDR2 YFSETQ. This CDR3 is built from 14 residues. The V end was cut by 4 bases, the J end by 5 bases, with 16 bases between. The CDR3 region is CASSPAGNSDEQYF. CDR3 in DNA: TGCGCCAGCAGCCCCGCCGGGAACTCTGACGAGCAGTACTTC.

This chain links TRBV10-3 with TRBJ2-2; D gene ambiguous. The CDR3 runs to 16 residues. Per germline, CDR1 ENHRY and CDR2 SYGVKD. V lost 11 bases, J lost 1 base, and 20 bases lay in between. The CDR3 region is CALGEFSGQNTGELFF. The CDR3, as DNA: TGTGCCCTGGGCGAGTTTTCCGGTCAGAACACCGGGGAGCTGTTTTTT.

The V gene is TRBV28, the J gene TRBJ2-7; TRBD1 matches at 7 bases. Germline CDR1 and CDR2: MDHEN and SYDVKM. Trimming cost V 6 bases and J 3 bases; bases outside gene matches: 5. This CDR3 has 13 amino acids. The CDR3 here is CASRTTGLYEQYF. CDR3 in DNA: TGTGCCAGCAGAACGACAGGGCTCTACGAGCAGTACTTC.

The rearrangement joins TRBV12-3 or TRBV12-4 to TRBJ2-1; 8 positions match TRBD2. The J segment lost 13 bases and the V segment lost 2 bases, leaving 7 bases of the junction unmatched. This CDR3 is built from 13 residues. CDR3 in amino acids: CASSLSGGGPQFF. The CDR3, as DNA: TGTGCCAGCAGTTTAAGCGGGGGAGGGCCCCAGTTCTTC.

This clone showed up just once. J is TRBJ2-7 and V is TRBV28, with TRBD2 matching over 8 bases. Germline CDR1 is MDHEN and CDR2 is SYDVKM. This CDR3 has 13 amino acids. V lost 5 bases to trimming and J lost 6 bases; unmatched junction nucleotides: 6. CDR3 region: CASSGTSPLEQYF. The CDR3 DNA reads as TGTGCCAGCAGTGGGACTAGTCCCCTCGAGCAGTACTTC.

This clone occurred a few times. This CDR3 reads CASLWGGRVGEQYF. CDR3 DNA: TGTGCCAGCTTATGGGGAGGAAGGGTAGGCGAGCAGTACTTC. The gene calls are TRBV6-5 and TRBJ2-7, with D possibly being TRBD2 (6 bases). Trimming left V 8 bases short and J 6 bases short, with 20 bases between. CDR3 size: 14 residues. Germline V gives CDR1 MNHEY, CDR2 SVGAGI.

The V gene is TRBV5-6, the J gene TRBJ2-7; the match to TRBD1 covers 7 bases. The CDR3 has 14 residues. With V trimmed by 0 bases and J by 3 bases, 3 bases remained unmatched. The germline CDR1 and CDR2 sequences are SGHDT and YYEEEE. The chain's CDR3 is CASSLAGTVYEQYF. Written as DNA, the CDR3 is TGTGCCAGCAGCTTGGCCGGGACAGTCTACGAGCAGTACTTC. The full variable domain, its missing parts supplied by reference TRBV5-6 and TRBJ2-7, is DAGVTQSPTHLIKTRGQQVTLRCSPKSGHDTVSWYQQALGQGPQFIFQYYEEEERQRGNFPDRFSGHQFPNYSSELNVNALLLGDSALYLCASSLAGTVYEQYFGPGTRLTVT.

This chain connects TRBV4-1 to TRBJ2-1; D remains ambiguous. The CDR3 has 15 residues. From germline, CDR1 is MGHRA and CDR2 YSYEKL. V was clipped by 0 bases and J by 4 bases, with 10 bases between them. CDR3 coding DNA: TGCGCCAGCAGCCAAGAACCGAGCGTTTACAATGAGCAGTTCTTC. As protein: CASSQEPSVYNEQFF.

The CDR3 nucleotides read TGTGCCAGCGGGCCAGATACGCAGTATTTT. Residues: CASGPDTQYF. The rearrangement uses TRBV28 and TRBJ2-3; no clear D. CDR1 and CDR2 from the germline V gene are MDHEN and SYDVKM. CDR3 length: 10 residues. V shed 8 bases and J shed 4 bases, with 4 bases lying between them.